The clone carrying this T cell receptor beta chain was detected a few times. Looked up from germline, CDR1 is MNHNS and CDR2 is SASEGT. The CDR3 covers 11 residues. V lost 5 bases to trimming and J lost 10 bases, with 11 bases between them. These data originate in a study of T and B cells in COVID-19 patients. Blood genomic DNA input for TRB amplification was about 250-500 ng. TRB rearrangements were amplified by multiplex PCR with BIOMED2 TRB-A/B primers. TCRdb fed the multiplex PCR reads into MiXCR, producing one record per CDR3 protein. The data hold about 7,000 distinct CDR3 sequences, with approximately 22% observed a single time.

The TCR sequence derives from a human donor who had recovered from COVID-19. The sample consisted of blood. This chain links TRBV6-1 with TRBJ1-2; D uncertain. The CDR3 DNA reads TGTGCCAGCAGTATCCCGGGTCTCTACACCTTC. This codes for CASSIPGLYTF.